The clone carrying this TCR beta chain has just a few counts. The antigen is undetermined. Germline lookup yields CDR1 DFQATT and CDR2 SNEGSKA (reference sequence). V dropped 4 bases and J dropped 5; count of bases not matched to a gene: 11. The CDR3 covers 17 residues. TCR beta CDR3 sequences were amplified from RNA transcripts. A first-round RT-PCR of the TCR CDR3 used the HTBI primer set. TCRdb reprocessed the multiplex PCR reads with MiXCR, giving one entry per CDR3 protein. The sample shows 550,000 to 650,000 distinct CDR3 sequences, approximately 14% of them seen only once. This record belongs to a study of T cells in Graves' hyperthyroidism and ophthalmopathy. Study in general: Peripheral blood was obtained at initial diagnosis, preceding any treatment.

Points from the study as a whole: Most thyroid clonotypes that were expanded above 0.001 also turned up in blood.

In patients aged 18 to 65, hyperthyroidism was newly diagnosed, with duration under 2 months. The sample comprised blood. The TCR comes from a woman aged 35 to 49 with Graves' hyperthyroidism. V and J are TRBV20-1 and TRBJ2-5, with 15 bases fitting TRBD2. The DNA for the CDR3 is TGCAGTGCTACCCCCAGGACTAGCGGGAGGGCCGTTGAGACCCAGTACTTC. This translates into CSATPRTSGRAVETQYF.